This T cell receptor beta chain was sequenced for a study of cytomegalovirus exposure and HLA in healthy donors. Study-level results: There were some public TCRs occurring in many donors, but most TCR sequences were rare. Later on, analysis showed that most CMV-associated TCR beta chains appeared to be HLA-restricted. Sequencing artifact likely explains a cluster of highly shared sequence variants.

Vbeta (60) and Jbeta (13) primers were used in the PCR. Data came from immunoSEQ multiplex PCR; TCRdb stores just in-frame clones and leaves some out. The top ten hold roughly 7% of the sample, which has about 100,000 clones, around 76% seen once. Deletions cut 10 bases from V and 6 bases from J, with 17 bases between. Per germline, CDR1 MNHEY and CDR2 SVGAGI. There are 13 residues in the CDR3. Turning to this clone: What it binds is not known.

The sequence came from a man aged 35-49 years in good health and CMV-seropositive. Sequences were obtained from PBMCs. The chain joins TRBV6-5 to TRBJ2-3, with D possibly matching TRBD1 (5 bases). CDR3 coding DNA: TGTGCCACCTTGACAGCGTATGAGGATACGCAGTATTTT. Protein: CATLTAYEDTQYF.